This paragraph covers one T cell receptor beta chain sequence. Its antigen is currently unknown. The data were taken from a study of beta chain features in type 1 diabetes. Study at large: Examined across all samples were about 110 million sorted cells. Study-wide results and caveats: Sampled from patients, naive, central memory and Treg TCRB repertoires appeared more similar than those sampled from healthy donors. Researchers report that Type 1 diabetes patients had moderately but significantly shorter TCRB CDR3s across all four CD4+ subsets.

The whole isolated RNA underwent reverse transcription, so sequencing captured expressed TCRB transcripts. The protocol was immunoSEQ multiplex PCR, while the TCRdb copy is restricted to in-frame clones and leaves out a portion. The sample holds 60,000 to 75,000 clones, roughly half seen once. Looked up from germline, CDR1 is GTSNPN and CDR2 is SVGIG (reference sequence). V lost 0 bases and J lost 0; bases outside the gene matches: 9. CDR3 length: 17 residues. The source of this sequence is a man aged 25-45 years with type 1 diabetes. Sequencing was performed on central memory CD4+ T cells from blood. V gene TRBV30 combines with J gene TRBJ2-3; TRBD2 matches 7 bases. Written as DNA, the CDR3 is TGTGCCTGGAGTGTAGTCTGGGACTACAGTAGCACAGATACGCAGTATTTT. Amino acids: CAWSVVWDYSSTDTQYF.